This is a list of T cell receptor beta chains from one sample in a study of cytomegalovirus exposure and HLA in healthy donors. Measured with immunoSEQ multiplex PCR; TCRdb has only the in-frame clones, and not every one. This sample carries approximately 110,000 clones, with approximately 0.99% going to the ten biggest clones. Sample: PBMCs. The receptors here all came from a man aged 18 to 30 in good health and CMV-seronegative. The CDR3 runs from the conserved cysteine through the conserved F or W. D genes are given only for firm matches.

TRBJ1-2 | TRBV5-1 | 13 | . | CASSLEGEGGYTF | TGCGCCAGCAGCTTGGAAGGGGAGGGAGGCTACACCTTC
TRBJ2-3 | TRBV6-4 | 14 | TRBD1 | CASSWTGETDTQYF | TGTGCCAGCAGCTGGACAGGGGAGACAGATACGCAGTATTTT
TRBJ1-1 | TRBV12-5 | 16 | . | CASGFPGGVVNTEAFF | TGTGCTAGTGGTTTCCCCGGGGGGGTCGTGAACACTGAAGCTTTCTTT
TRBJ1-5 | TRBV7-2 | 13 | . | CASSLARGQPQHF | TGTGCCAGCAGCTTAGCGCGGGGTCAGCCCCAGCATTTT
TRBJ1-1 | TRBV2 | 13 | . | CASSEIVGREAFF | TGTGCCAGTAGTGAAATAGTGGGCAGAGAAGCTTTCTTT
TRBJ2-1 | TRBV5-1 | 17 | TRBD2 | CASSLGLAGGPSNEQFF | TGCGCCAGCAGCTTGGGCCTAGCGGGAGGGCCCAGCAATGAGCAGTTCTTC
TRBJ2-7 | TRBV6-5 | 15 | TRBD2 | CASSYQTSGAYEQYF | TGTGCCAGCAGTTACCAGACTAGCGGGGCCTACGAGCAGTACTTC
TRBJ2-7 | TRBV7-9 | 13 | . | CASSRPSTREQYF | TGTGCCAGCAGTCGCCCCTCAACGAGGGAGCAGTACTTC
TRBJ2-7 | TRBV2 | 15 | . | CASRLGGASSYEQYF | TGTGCCAGCCGTCTCGGCGGAGCCAGCTCCTACGAGCAGTACTTC
TRBJ2-2 | TRBV7-6 | 16 | TRBD1 | CASSKDRGWGTGELFF | TGTGCCAGCAGCAAGGACAGGGGGTGGGGCACCGGGGAGCTGTTTTTT
TRBJ1-1 | TRBV10-1 | 14 | . | CASTGTLGDTEAFF | TGCGCCAGCACCGGGACTTTAGGGGACACTGAAGCTTTCTTT
TRBJ2-5 | TRBV5-4 | 16 | TRBD1 | CASSFGPTGGMETQYF | TGTGCCAGCAGCTTCGGTCCAACAGGGGGCATGGAGACCCAGTACTTC
TRBJ2-5 | TRBV4-2 | 19 | TRBD2 | CASSQALIPGAGRVETQYF | TGTGCCAGCAGCCAAGCACTGATACCCGGAGCGGGACGGGTGGAGACCCAGTACTTC
TRBJ1-2 | TRBV5-6 | 15 | TRBD1 | CASSLVFDRDYGYTF | TGTGCCAGCAGCTTGGTCTTCGACAGGGACTATGGCTACACCTTC
TRBJ2-2 | TRBV29-1 | 13 | . | CSARRGNTGELFF | TGCAGCGCCAGGCGGGGAAACACCGGGGAGCTGTTTTTT
TRBJ1-6 | TRBV19 | 12 | . | CASSGGVSPLHF | TGTGCCAGCTCCGGGGGGGTGTCACCCCTCCACTTT
TRBJ2-1 | TRBV4-1 | 17 | TRBD2 | CASSEPSGDYIYNEQFF | TGCGCCAGCAGCGAACCTAGCGGGGACTACATTTACAATGAGCAGTTCTTC
TRBJ2-3 | TRBV11-3 | 14 | TRBD2 | CASSGAGVSDTQYF | TGTGCCAGCAGCGGAGCGGGAGTATCAGATACGCAGTATTTT
TRBJ1-2 | TRBV7-3 | 13 | TRBD1 | CASSPTGVYGYTF | TGTGCCAGCAGCCCGACAGGGGTCTATGGCTACACCTTC
TRBJ2-2 | TRBV5-6 | 12 | . | CASSLWAGELFF | TGTGCCAGCAGCTTGTGGGCTGGGGAGCTGTTTTTT
TRBJ1-1 | TRBV9 | 14 | TRBD1 | CASSPRQGSTEAFF | TGTGCCAGCAGCCCCCGACAGGGATCCACTGAAGCTTTCTTT